These 13 T cell receptor beta chains were sequenced from one sample in a study of T-cell memory formation after mild COVID-19. Via MiXCR, TCRdb re-called the 5' RACE reads, giving one row per CDR3 protein. This table has some 270,000 distinct CDR3 sequences, 15% appearing once. Input material: PBMCs or a T cell subset sorted from them (not recorded which). These receptors were taken from an adult woman who had mild COVID-19 (a few samples of this study predate the infection). Cell type and time point are not known.

Comments on this clonotype: Lacking the conserved final phenylalanine or tryptophan, this CDR3 likely reflects a read error. The rearrangement joins TRBV11-2 to TRBJ2-1, with 10 bases aligning to TRBD2. This CDR3 has 16 residues. The germline CDR1 and CDR2 sequences are SGHAT and FQNNGV. V was pared by 4 bases and J by 6 bases, with 9 bases of the junction left unmatched. The CDR3 DNA reads TGTGCCAGCAGCTATCGGACTAGCGGCCACCTCAATGAGCAGTTCTTA. This translates into CASSYRTSGHLNEQFL.

There are a few counts of this clonotype. The V and J genes are TRBV27 and TRBJ2-1, with 7 bases aligning to TRBD2. There are 13 residues in the CDR3. Germline V gives CDR1 MNHEY, CDR2 SMNVEV (reference sequence). J lost 8 bases, V lost 4 bases, and 5 bases had no gene match. CDR3 DNA sequence: TGTGCCAGCAGTTCGACTAGCATCTATGAGCAGTTCTTC. It codes for CASSSTSIYEQFF.

This clonotype was counted between two and nine times. The rearrangement links TRBV10-3 to TRBJ2-1; D is perhaps TRBD2 (5 bases). Trimming cost V 3 bases and J 2 bases, with 11 bases left between them. Germline-derived CDR1 and CDR2 are ENHRY and SYGVKD. This CDR3 comprises 15 residues. The CDR3 spells CAISDGDPTYNEQFF. The CDR3, as DNA: TGTGCCATCAGTGACGGGGATCCCACCTACAATGAGCAGTTCTTC.

This clonotype has a count of ten or more. The chain couples TRBV9 to TRBJ1-2; a possible D gene is TRBD1 (5 bases). The CDR3 consists of 15 residues. Trimming took 3 bases from V and 0 from J, leaving 12 bases between them. In germline, CDR1 is SGDLS, CDR2 YYNGEE. Written as DNA, the CDR3 is TGTGCCAGCAGCGAGGGGACGCTTGCTAACTATGGCTACACCTTC. It translates to CASSEGTLANYGYTF.

V usage is TRBV25-1 and J usage is TRBJ1-6, with TRBD1 as a possible D gene (6 bases). The V gene's germline CDR1 is MGHDK and CDR2 SYGVNS. Trimming shortened V by 5 bases and J by 4 bases, and 15 bases separated the two germline ends. The CDR3 totals 16 residues. CDR3 nucleotides: TGTGCCAGCAGTCCTGCGGGGGGCCTGTATAATTCACCCCTCCACTTT. Amino acid sequence: CASSPAGGLYNSPLHF.

The rearrangement uses TRBV7-9 and TRBJ1-2; TRBD1 matches at 9 bases. The germline gives CDR1 SEHNR, CDR2 FQNEAQ (reference sequence). The CDR3 covers 16 residues. The ends lost 2 bases at V and 4 bases at J; junction bases unmatched: 8. The CDR3 DNA sequence: TGTGCCAGCAGCTTATGGGACAGGGAATCAAGCTATGGCTACACCTTC. Amino acids: CASSLWDRESSYGYTF.

The V gene is TRBV7-3, the J gene TRBJ1-2; the D is unclear. This CDR3 comprises 14 residues. V was pared by 5 bases and J by 8 bases, with 18 bases between. Germline loops: CDR1 SGHTA, CDR2 FQGTGA. Here the CDR3 reads CASSASLVSIGYTF. CDR3 coding DNA: TGTGCCAGCAGCGCATCATTGGTCTCCATCGGCTACACCTTC.

Many counts were recorded for this clonotype. This rearrangement joins TRBV12-3 or TRBV12-4 to TRBJ1-1; D uncertain. Trimming cost V 2 bases and J 0 bases, with 16 bases left between them. The CDR3 extends over 17 amino acids. The CDR3 DNA sequence: TGTGCCAGCAGTTTAAGACCGTCGGTTTCCTTGAACACTGAAGCTTTCTTT. Residues: CASSLRPSVSLNTEAFF.

V and J are TRBV2 and TRBJ2-7; 7 bases agree with TRBD1. The CDR3 is made up of 13 amino acids. V shed 7 bases and J 0 bases; nucleotides not matched to a gene: 3. Germline lookup yields CDR1 SNHLY and CDR2 FYNNEI. CDR3 bases: TGTGCCAGCACGGGACAGCCCTCCTACGAGCAGTACTTC. This translates into CASTGQPSYEQYF.

The sample holds many counts of this clonotype. The chain combines TRBV7-8 with TRBJ2-1, with D perhaps matching TRBD1 or TRBD2 (5 bases each). V lost 2 bases to trimming and J lost 0 bases, with 11 bases between them. The CDR3 loop spans 16 amino acids. From germline, CDR1 is SGHVS and CDR2 FQNEAQ. This CDR3 reads CASSLSGRVSYNEQFF. Here the CDR3 DNA reads TGTGCCAGCAGCTTAAGCGGCAGGGTCTCCTACAATGAGCAGTTCTTC. Looking up the rest from reference TRBV7-8 and TRBJ2-1 gives the full variable domain: GAGVSQSPRYKVAKRGQDVALRCDPISGHVSLFWYQQALGQGPEFLTYFQNEAQLDKSGLPSDRFFAERPEGSVSTLKIQRTQQEDSAVYLCASSLSGRVSYNEQFFGPGTRLTVL.

This clonotype has just a few counts. The chain carries TRBV4-3 and TRBJ2-3, with 12 bases fitting TRBD2. Germline V gene lookup returns CDR1 LGHNA and CDR2 YSLEER. Trimming at V came to 1 base and at J to 4 bases, leaving 12 bases not matched to a gene. This CDR3 is built from 19 residues. The CDR3 here is CASSQGSLAGGRLADTQYF. The DNA of the CDR3 is TGCGCCAGCAGCCAAGGGTCCCTAGCGGGAGGGAGGTTGGCAGATACGCAGTATTTT.

The genes are TRBV7-2 and TRBJ1-2; 9 bases align to TRBD1. From germline, CDR1 is SGHTA and CDR2 FQGNSA. The CDR3 extends over 16 amino acids. The trim removed 5 bases at V and 0 bases at J, leaving 7 bases unmatched. This CDR3 reads CASSGQGLLANYGYTF. CDR3 sequence (DNA): TGTGCCAGCAGCGGACAGGGGCTTCTGGCTAACTATGGCTACACCTTC.

This clonotype was counted only a few times. The J gene is TRBJ2-5, the V gene TRBV29-1, with a weak D call TRBD1 (5 bases). The CDR3 spans 15 residues. The germline V gene has CDR1 SQVTM and CDR2 ANQGSEA. With 0 bases removed from V and 2 bases from J, the gap between germline ends came to 13 bases. The CDR3 DNA reads TGCAGCGTTGAAGATCCTGGACAATGGCAAGAGACCCAGTACTTC. This codes for CSVEDPGQWQETQYF.